The clone carrying this T cell receptor (beta chain) showed up just a few times. It was unsorted whole blood that yielded blood RNA, and germline DNA was also extracted. Germline CDR1 is MNHEY and CDR2 is SVGEGT. Trimming removed 5 bases from V and 2 bases from J, with 10 bases in between. The CDR3 contains 13 residues. The sample belongs to a study of tumor-infiltrating lymphocytes in primary liver carcinoma. With a constant-region primer, TCR beta cDNA was made from about 0.5 ug of total RNA. Modified slightly, ARM-PCR produced TCR beta libraries over three nested multiplex PCR rounds. Two initial PCR rounds of 10 to 11 cycles each paired TRBV1-TRBV30 forward primers with a C-beta reverse primer. TCRdb ran MiXCR on the multiplex PCR reads and lists one entry per CDR3 protein. The sample contains about 320,000 distinct CDR3 sequences, roughly three fifths of which appear only once.

Sample: peripheral blood. The TCR sequence derives from a woman aged 25 to 39 with primary liver carcinoma and hepatitis B virus infection. The gene calls are TRBV6-2 or TRBV6-3 and TRBJ2-7, with no clear D. In nucleotides, the CDR3 is TGTGCCAGCAGTCGTGACTCCCCCTACGAGCAGTACTTC. It translates to CASSRDSPYEQYF.